One sample yielded the 5 T cell receptor beta chains listed below, sequenced in a study of vaccination and CD4 T cells after COVID-19. The treatment here: roughly nine-day PBMC culture with coronavirus spike peptide pools or control peptides (ViraFEST assay). Their antigens remain unidentified. Scientists ran DNA taken from cultured CD4+ T cells through the Oncomine TCR Beta short-read assay for sequencing. In TCRdb, the PCR reads were re-called with MiXCR into one record per CDR3 protein. This table holds about 12,000 distinct CDR3 sequences, 45% to 55% found once. The sequenced sample was CD4+ T cells from blood, cultured in vitro. The source is a human donor who had recovered from COVID-19.

The rearrangement links TRBV20-1 to TRBJ1-3, with 7 nucleotides matching TRBD1. Germline V gene data show CDR1 as DFQATT and CDR2 as SNEGSKA (reference sequence). Trimming removed 3 bases from V and 3 bases from J; junction bases left unmatched: 11. The length of the CDR3 is 16 residues. CDR3 sequence reads: CSASGDSHALGNTIYF. CDR3 sequence (DNA): TGCAGTGCTAGCGGGGACAGCCATGCCCTTGGAAACACCATATATTTT.

The rearrangement joins TRBV20-1 to TRBJ1-2; D not resolved. Trimming took 1 base from V and 5 from J, leaving 8 bases between them. The CDR3 consists of 12 residues. Germline CDR1 reads DFQATT; CDR2 reads SNEGSKA (reference sequence). As DNA, the CDR3 is TGCAGTGCTAGAGTTTCGGGATATGGCTACACCTTC. The encoded protein is CSARVSGYGYTF.

This chain links TRBV2 with TRBJ2-2; TRBD2 matches at 7 bases. The CDR3 covers 14 residues. With V trimmed by 7 bases and J by 1 base, 3 bases remained unmatched. Per germline, CDR1 SNHLY and CDR2 FYNNEI. The CDR3 reads CASKWGGNTGELFF. CDR3 coding DNA: TGTGCCAGCAAATGGGGGGGGAACACCGGGGAGCTGTTTTTT.

This clonotype was counted a few times. This chain joins TRBV6-5 and TRBJ2-5; perhaps TRBD1 as D (5 bases). The V end was cut by 2 bases, the J end by 4 bases, with 8 bases between. The germline V gene has CDR1 MNHEY and CDR2 SVGAGI. The CDR3 sequence is 13 residues long. The CDR3 loop reads CASSYRGGETQYF. The CDR3 DNA reads as TGTGCCAGCAGTTACAGGGGTGGAGAGACCCAGTACTTC.

Comments on this clonotype: A junction boundary mismatches the germline segment, possibly from a read error. The chain is built from TRBV4-1 and TRBJ1-1; no clear D. CDR1 is MGHRA and CDR2 is YSYEKL in the germline V gene. This CDR3 is built from 13 residues. The DNA of the CDR3 is TGCGCCAGCAGCGAGTGGGTGAACACTGAAGCCTTCTTT. It is translated as CASSEWVNTEAFF.